This paragraph covers one TCR beta chain sequence. At one boundary the junction diverges from the germline segment, which might be a read error. The CDR3 spans 13 residues. Germline loops: CDR1 SGHRS, CDR2 YFSETQ. This entry comes from a study of shared clonotypes between healthy human individuals. Here immunoSEQ multiplex PCR was the method, and the copy in TCRdb shows in-frame clones only, minus some. Here the sample spans some 2 million clones, roughly 96% being singletons. Sequencing was carried out using naive CD4+ T cells sorted from blood. Noted subset: CD45RA+ positively selected. This chain uses TRBV5-1 with TRBJ1-6; D might be TRBD1 (6 bases). This clonotype was sampled from a man between 18 and 35 years old in good health. CDR3 loop: CASSSDSWAPLHF. CDR3 DNA: TGTGCCAGCAGCTCGGACAGTTGGGCACCCCTCCACTTT. Filled out from reference TRBV5-1 and TRBJ1-6, the complete variable domain reads KAGVTQTPRYLIKTRGQQVTLSCSPISGHRSVSWYQQTPGQGLQFLFEYFSETQRNKGNFPGRFSGRQFSNSRSEMNVSTLELGDSALYLCASSSDSWAPLHFGNGTRLTVT.